This T cell receptor (beta chain) comes out of a study of blood T cell repertoires in COVID-19 (dated by TCRdb to about 2020). With respect to the entire study: Samples from collaborators originated in the United States, Italy and Spain and spanned both the acute and convalescent phases of COVID-19. The material from the prospective study consisted of cDNA or gDNA derived from T cells, B-cell-depleted T cells, or PBMCs. Subjects who had been exposed to COVID-19, were actively infected with it, or had recovered from it provided the deeply sampled blood TCRbeta repertoires that made up the dataset. The repertoires were made available in a free public database intended to serve as a resource for research on the immune response to SARS-CoV-2. The samples were drawn from the first 160 participants of the ongoing ImmuneRACE study and from some 1,300 subjects provided by 6 global collaborators. Nearly every sample came with metadata listing a de-identified subject ID, COVID-19 status, age in years and sex. HLA class I and class II types, where available, came from metadata supplied by the sample provider rather than from assay-based typing.

The immunoSEQ Assay, a bias-controlled multiplex PCR, was used to amplify TCRbeta CDR3 regions from genomic DNA. The authors' analysis ran thus. Within the assay, amplification of reference gene primers was used to estimate how many nucleated cells each sample contained. To quantify the absolute abundance of each unique TCRbeta CDR3 rearrangement, sequence reads were collapsed and filtered. For each sample, productive Simpson clonality was calculated by taking the square root of Simpson's diversity index across productive rearrangements. As stored in TCRdb, this immuneACCESS dataset retains in-frame rearrangements with V and J assigned. A fraction of the clones does not appear; measured against another copy, unresolved V genes explain less than half of the discrepancy, and the remainder lacks a known reason. The V and J calls and clone size come from that table; D and trimming were worked out from the DNA. Present in this sample are approximately 300,000 clones, around 90% of which were seen just once. The biggest ten clones account for about 5.2% of the sample.

The CDR3, from cysteine to phenylalanine, totals 15 residues. The sequence is cut down to CDR3 DNA, 45 bases in frame from base 1. Trimming accounts for 4 bases at V and 1 base at J, while the number of junction bases matched to no gene is 2. The germline V gene (reference sequence) provides CDR1 SEHNR and CDR2 FQNEAQ. Enrolling through a virtual design, the prospective study's participants ranged in age from about 18 to 89 years and lived across 24 United States geographic areas. To assign participants to cohorts, the prospective study relied on clinical history that participants themselves reported in a screening survey and a study questionnaire. Recovered participants in ImmuneRACE Cohort 3 were defined as having two consecutive negative NP/OP PCR tests, clearance from a healthcare professional, or resolution of symptoms. In the prospective study, whole blood, serum and a nasopharyngeal or oropharyngeal swab were collected from each participant by mobile phlebotomists. Prospective study participants could optionally give additional blood draws and questionnaires over an approximately two-month period. Prospective study blood samples were shipped either frozen or at room temperature before DNA extraction.

About this clone: The antigen this receptor binds is unknown. The sample holds no much larger clone one base away, and base qualities are not on file. Other DNA sequences in the same sample also yield this CDR3.

Results and caveats for the whole study, not just this receptor: The amount of clinical and demographic metadata varied by source and participant and was provided uncurated.

The receptor's source is a man aged 60 to 69 who had recovered from COVID-19. Sample: PBMCs or T cells enriched from blood (not recorded which). The chain is encoded by TRBV7-9 joined to TRBJ1-5; 9 of the junction bases match TRBD1. CDR3 region: CASSSGTGSNQPQHF. The nucleotide sequence reads as follows: TGTGCCAGCAGCTCCGGGACAGGGAGCAATCAGCCCCAGCATTTT.